This TCR beta chain was recorded in a study of blood T cell repertoires in COVID-19. Turning to the study itself: COVID-19 samples from acute and convalescent phases originated in the United States, Italy and Spain. T cells, B-cell-depleted T cells, or PBMCs supplied cDNA or gDNA.

Source study methods: For nucleated cells, counts were estimated from reference gene primer amplification. Profiling relied on immunoSEQ multiplex PCR, and the TCRdb table lists in-frame clones only, not all of them. Clone size and the V and J calls come from that table; the DNA yielded D and trimming. The sample shows around 90,000 clones, over 80% of them seen only once. The germline CDR1 and CDR2 sequences are SNHLY and FYNNEI. The CDR3 loop spans 12 amino acids. V was clipped by 7 bases and J by 2 bases; unmatched bases: 2. This clone has only one observation. The chain couples TRBV2 to TRBJ2-7, with 7 bases lining up with TRBD1. The sequence was collected from a woman aged 55-70 years with active COVID-19. Sequenced sample: peripheral blood. The CDR3 region has the DNA TGTGCCAGCACGACAGGGCCCTACGAGCAGTACTTC. This encodes CASTTGPYEQYF.